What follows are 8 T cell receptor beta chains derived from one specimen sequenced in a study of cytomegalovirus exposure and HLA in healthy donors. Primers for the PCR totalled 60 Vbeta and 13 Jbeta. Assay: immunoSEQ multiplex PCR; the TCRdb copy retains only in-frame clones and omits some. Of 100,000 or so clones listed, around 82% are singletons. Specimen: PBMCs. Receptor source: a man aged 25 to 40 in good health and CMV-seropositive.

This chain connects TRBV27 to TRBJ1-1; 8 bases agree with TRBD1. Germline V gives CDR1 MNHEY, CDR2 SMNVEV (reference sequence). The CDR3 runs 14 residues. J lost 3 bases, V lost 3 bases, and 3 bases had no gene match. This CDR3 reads CASSLTGVYTEAFF. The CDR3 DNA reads TGTGCCAGCAGTTTGACAGGGGTATACACTGAAGCTTTCTTT.

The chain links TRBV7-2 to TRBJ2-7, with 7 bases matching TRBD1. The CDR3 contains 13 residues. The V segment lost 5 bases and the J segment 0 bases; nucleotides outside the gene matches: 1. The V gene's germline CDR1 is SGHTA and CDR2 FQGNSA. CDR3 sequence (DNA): TGTGCCAGCAGCCGGGACAGCTCCTACGAGCAGTACTTC. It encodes CASSRDSSYEQYF.

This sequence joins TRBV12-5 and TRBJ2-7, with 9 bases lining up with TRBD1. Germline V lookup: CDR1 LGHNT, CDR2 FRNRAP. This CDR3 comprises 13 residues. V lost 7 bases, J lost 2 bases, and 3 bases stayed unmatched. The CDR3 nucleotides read TGTGCTAGTGAGGGGACAGGGCCCTACGAGCAGTACTTC. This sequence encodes CASEGTGPYEQYF.

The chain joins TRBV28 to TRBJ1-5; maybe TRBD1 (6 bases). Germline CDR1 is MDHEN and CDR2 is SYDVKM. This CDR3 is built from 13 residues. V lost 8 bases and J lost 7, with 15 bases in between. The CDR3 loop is CASSRGQWQPQHF. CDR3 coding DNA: TGTGCCAGCTCCAGGGGACAATGGCAGCCCCAGCATTTT.

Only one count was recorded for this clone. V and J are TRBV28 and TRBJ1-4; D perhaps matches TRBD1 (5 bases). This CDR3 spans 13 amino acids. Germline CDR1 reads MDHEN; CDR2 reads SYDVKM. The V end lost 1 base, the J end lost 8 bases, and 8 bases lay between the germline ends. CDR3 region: CASSLSQDEKLFF. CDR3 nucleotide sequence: TGTGCCAGCAGTTTATCACAGGACGAAAAACTGTTTTTT.

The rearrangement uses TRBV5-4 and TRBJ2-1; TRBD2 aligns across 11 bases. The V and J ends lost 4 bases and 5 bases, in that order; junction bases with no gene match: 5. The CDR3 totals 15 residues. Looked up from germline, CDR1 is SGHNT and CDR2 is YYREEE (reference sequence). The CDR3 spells CASSPSGRYNNEQFF. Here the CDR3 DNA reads TGTGCCAGCAGCCCTAGCGGGAGGTACAACAATGAGCAGTTCTTC.

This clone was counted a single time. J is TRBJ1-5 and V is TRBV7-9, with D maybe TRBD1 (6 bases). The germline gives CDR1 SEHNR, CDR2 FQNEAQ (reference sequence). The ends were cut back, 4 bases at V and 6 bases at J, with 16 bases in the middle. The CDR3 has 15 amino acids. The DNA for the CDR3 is TGTGCCAGCAGCTCGGGGGGTACAGGGACTCAGCCCCAGCATTTT. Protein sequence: CASSSGGTGTQPQHF.

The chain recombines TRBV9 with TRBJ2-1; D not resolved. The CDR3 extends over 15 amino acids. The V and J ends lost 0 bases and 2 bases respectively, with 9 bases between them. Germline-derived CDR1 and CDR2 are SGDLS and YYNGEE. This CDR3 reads CASSVGGTTYNEQFF. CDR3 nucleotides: TGTGCCAGCAGCGTAGGTGGAACTACCTACAATGAGCAGTTCTTC.